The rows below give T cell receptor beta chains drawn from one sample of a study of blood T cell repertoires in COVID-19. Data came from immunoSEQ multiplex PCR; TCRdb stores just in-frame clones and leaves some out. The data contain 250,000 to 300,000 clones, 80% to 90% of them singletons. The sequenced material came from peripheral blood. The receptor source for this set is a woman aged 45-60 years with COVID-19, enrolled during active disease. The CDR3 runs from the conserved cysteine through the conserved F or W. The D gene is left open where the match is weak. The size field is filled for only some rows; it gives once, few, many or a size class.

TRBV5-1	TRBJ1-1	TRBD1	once	CASSSGTAFLNTEAFF	TGCGCCAGCAGCTCCGGGACAGCCTTCCTGAACACTGAAGCTTTCTTT
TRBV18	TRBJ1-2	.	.	CASSPQGQKYGYTF	TGTGCCAGCTCACCGCAGGGCCAGAAGTATGGCTACACCTTC
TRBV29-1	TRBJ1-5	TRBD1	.	CSVRTGGINQPQHF	TGCAGCGTACGGACAGGGGGAATTAATCAGCCCCAGCATTTT
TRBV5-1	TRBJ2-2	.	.	CASSLGAGWTGELFF	TGCGCCAGCAGCTTGGGTGCGGGATGGACCGGGGAGCTGTTTTTT
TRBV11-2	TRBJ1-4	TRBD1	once	CASSSRTGNNEKLFF	TGTGCCAGCAGCTCTCGGACAGGCAATAATGAAAAACTGTTTTTT
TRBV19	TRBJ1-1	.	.	CASRWAGNTEAFF	TGTGCCAGTAGATGGGCCGGGAACACTGAAGCTTTCTTT
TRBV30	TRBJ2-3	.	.	CAWSLASRDTQYF	TGTGCCTGGAGTCTGGCTAGCCGGGATACGCAGTATTTT
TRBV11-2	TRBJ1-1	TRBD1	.	CASNPGQLNTEAFF	TGTGCCAGCAACCCGGGACAGTTGAACACTGAAGCTTTCTTT
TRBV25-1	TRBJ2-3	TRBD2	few	CASSRSGKSTDTQYF	TGTGCCAGCAGTCGGAGCGGGAAGAGCACAGATACGCAGTATTTT
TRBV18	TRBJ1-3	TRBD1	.	CASSQSGGPGNTIYF	TGTGCCAGCTCCCAATCAGGGGGCCCTGGAAACACCATATATTTT
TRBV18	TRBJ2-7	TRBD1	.	CASSLSTGTGDEQYF	TGTGCCAGCTCACTATCAACCGGGACAGGGGACGAGCAGTACTTC
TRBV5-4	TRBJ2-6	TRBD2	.	CASSLAGGRANVLTF	TGTGCCAGCAGCTTGGCGGGGGGGAGGGCCAACGTCCTGACTTTC
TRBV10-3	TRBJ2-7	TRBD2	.	CAISTGRAKNPYEQYF	TGTGCCATATCTACCGGGAGGGCCAAAAACCCATACGAGCAGTACTTC
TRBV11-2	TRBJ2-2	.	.	CASSPSGRGYTGELFF	TGTGCCAGCAGCCCGTCGGGCAGGGGATACACCGGGGAGCTGTTTTTT
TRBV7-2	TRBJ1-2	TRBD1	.	CASSLGRGRKINGYTF	TGTGCCAGCAGCTTAGGTAGGGGGCGCAAGATAAATGGCTACACCTTC
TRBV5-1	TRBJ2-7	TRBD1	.	CASSLKGAQDEQYF	TGCGCCAGCAGCTTAAAGGGGGCGCAGGACGAGCAGTACTTC
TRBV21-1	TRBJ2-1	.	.	CASSKHSQTGKYNEQFF	TGTGCCAGCAGCAAACACAGTCAGACAGGAAAGTACAATGAGCAGTTCTTC
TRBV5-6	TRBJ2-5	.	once	CASSFFQARETQYF	TGTGCCAGCAGCTTTTTCCAGGCCCGGGAGACCCAGTACTTC
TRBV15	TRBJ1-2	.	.	CATSRDMGLEGYTF	TGTGCCACCAGCAGAGATATGGGGCTAGAAGGCTACACCTTC
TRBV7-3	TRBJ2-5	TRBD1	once	CASSFLGGSETQYF	TGTGCCAGCAGCTTTTTAGGGGGCAGCGAGACCCAGTACTTC
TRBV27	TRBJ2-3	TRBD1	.	CASGDREGADTQYF	TGTGCCAGCGGGGACAGGGAAGGAGCAGATACGCAGTATTTT
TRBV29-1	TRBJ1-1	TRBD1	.	CSVAPGQGALEAFF	TGCAGCGTTGCTCCGGGACAGGGGGCGCTAGAAGCTTTCTTT
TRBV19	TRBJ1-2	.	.	CASSIKGQGSYGYTF	TGTGCCAGTAGTATTAAGGGGCAGGGGAGCTATGGCTACACCTTC
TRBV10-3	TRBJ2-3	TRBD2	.	CAIGGTSGSLTDTQYF	TGTGCCATCGGCGGGACTAGCGGGAGTCTCACAGATACGCAGTATTTT
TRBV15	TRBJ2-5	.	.	CATSRGELETQYF	TGTGCCACCAGCAGAGGAGAGCTGGAGACCCAGTACTTC
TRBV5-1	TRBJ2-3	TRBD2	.	CASRPGLAGGPASTDTQYF	TGCGCCAGCAGACCGGGACTAGCGGGAGGGCCCGCTAGCACAGATACGCAGTATTTT
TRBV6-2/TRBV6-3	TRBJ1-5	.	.	CASSYGTTRWGSNQPQHF	TGTGCCAGCAGTTACGGGACAACAAGGTGGGGCAGCAATCAGCCCCAGCATTTT
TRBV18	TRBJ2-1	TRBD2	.	CASSSYLGLAGADEQFF	TGTGCCAGCTCGTCTTACCTCGGACTAGCGGGAGCTGATGAGCAGTTCTTC
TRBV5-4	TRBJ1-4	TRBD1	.	CASSLAGTGLRKLFF	TGTGCCAGCAGCTTGGCCGGGACAGGCCTTAGAAAACTGTTTTTT
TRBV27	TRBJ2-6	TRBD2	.	CASHSGVYAGQGANVLTF	TGTGCCAGCCACAGCGGGGTCTACGCGGGTCAAGGGGCCAACGTCCTGACTTTC
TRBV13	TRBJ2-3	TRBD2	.	CASSLEASGRRDTQYF	TGTGCCAGCAGCTTAGAGGCTAGCGGTAGACGAGATACGCAGTATTTT
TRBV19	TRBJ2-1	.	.	CASSILGGDYNEQFF	TGTGCCAGTAGTATTCTTGGCGGGGACTACAATGAGCAGTTCTTC
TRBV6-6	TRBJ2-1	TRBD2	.	CASSPRQGASGRAGYNEQFF	TGTGCCAGCAGTCCCCGACAGGGCGCTAGCGGGAGGGCGGGCTACAATGAGCAGTTCTTC
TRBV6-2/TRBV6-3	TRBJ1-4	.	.	CASSSKLNRVVDEKLFF	TGTGCCAGCAGTTCCAAGTTAAACAGGGTGGTGGATGAAAAACTGTTTTTT
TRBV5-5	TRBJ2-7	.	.	CASSLVGSYEQYF	TGTGCCAGCAGCTTGGTCGGTTCCTACGAGCAGTACTTC
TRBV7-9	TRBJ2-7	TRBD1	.	CASSPAGDRPYEQYF	TGTGCCAGCAGCCCGGCCGGGGACAGACCCTACGAGCAGTACTTC
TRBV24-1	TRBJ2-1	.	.	CATSVGEGIVGYNEQFF	TGTGCCACCAGTGTAGGAGAGGGAATAGTGGGGTACAATGAGCAGTTCTTC
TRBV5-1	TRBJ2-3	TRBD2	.	CASHNSGMGDTQYF	TGCGCCAGCCACAACAGCGGGATGGGAGATACGCAGTATTTT
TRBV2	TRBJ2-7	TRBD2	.	CAQKTSVSYEQYF	TGTGCCCAGAAGACTAGCGTCTCCTACGAGCAGTACTTC
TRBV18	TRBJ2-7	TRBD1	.	CASSPRDRSSYEQYF	TGTGCCAGCTCACCAAGGGACAGGTCCTCCTACGAGCAGTACTTC
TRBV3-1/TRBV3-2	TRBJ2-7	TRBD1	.	CASSLFGTGDEQYF	TGTGCCAGCAGCCTTTTCGGGACAGGAGACGAGCAGTACTTC
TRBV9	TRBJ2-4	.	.	CASTPGDGAKNIQYF	TGTGCCAGCACCCCGGGGGACGGGGCCAAAAACATTCAGTACTTC
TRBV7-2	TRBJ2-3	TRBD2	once	CASSLALAGRADTQYF	TGTGCCAGCAGCTTAGCACTAGCGGGAAGGGCAGATACGCAGTATTTT
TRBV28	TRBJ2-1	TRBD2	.	CASSYTSGRYHEQFF	TGTGCCAGCAGTTACACTAGCGGGAGGTACCATGAGCAGTTCTTC
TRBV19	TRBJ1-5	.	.	CASTPTENSNQPQHF	TGTGCCAGTACCCCGACAGAGAATAGCAATCAGCCCCAGCATTTT